This T cell receptor (beta chain) was captured in a study of CD8+ T cells in alopecia areata. The sequencing template was cDNA reverse transcribed from extracted RNA. The method was immunoSEQ multiplex PCR; TCRdb's version includes in-frame clones alone and lacks a portion of them. The sample contains 110,000 or so clones, roughly 69% of which appear only once. J was trimmed by 2 bases and V by 1 base; bases with no gene match: 11. CDR1 MGHRA and CDR2 YSYEKL come from the germline V gene. The CDR3 length is 18 residues. The chain has TRBV4-1 and TRBJ2-3; the match to TRBD1 covers 8 bases. The receptor was isolated from a human donor in good health. Source material: CD4+ T cells sorted from blood. The CDR3 DNA sequence: TGCGCCAGCAGCCAAGTGGATGTTGGGACAGGATCCACAGATACGCAGTATTTT. Encoded protein: CASSQVDVGTGSTDTQYF.